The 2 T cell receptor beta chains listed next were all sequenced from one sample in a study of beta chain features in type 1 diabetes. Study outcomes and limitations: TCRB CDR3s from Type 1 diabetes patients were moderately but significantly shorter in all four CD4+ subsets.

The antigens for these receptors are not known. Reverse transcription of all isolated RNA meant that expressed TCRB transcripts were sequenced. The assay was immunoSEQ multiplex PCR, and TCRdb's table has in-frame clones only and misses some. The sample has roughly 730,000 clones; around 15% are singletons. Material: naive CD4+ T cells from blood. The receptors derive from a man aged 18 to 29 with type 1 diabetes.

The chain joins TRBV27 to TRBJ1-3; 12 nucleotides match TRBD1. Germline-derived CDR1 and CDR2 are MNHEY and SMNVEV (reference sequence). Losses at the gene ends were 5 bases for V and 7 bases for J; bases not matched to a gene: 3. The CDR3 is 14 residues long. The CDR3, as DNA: TGTGCCAGCAGTGCGGGGACAGGGGGCAACACCATATATTTT. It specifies CASSAGTGGNTIYF.

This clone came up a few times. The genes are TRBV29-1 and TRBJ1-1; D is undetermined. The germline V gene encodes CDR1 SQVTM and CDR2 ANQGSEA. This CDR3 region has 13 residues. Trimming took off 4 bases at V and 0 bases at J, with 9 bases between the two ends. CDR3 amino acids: CSVGVHMNTEAFF. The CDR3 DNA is TGCAGCGTTGGGGTCCATATGAACACTGAAGCTTTCTTT.